This T cell receptor beta chain stems from a study of control samples from healthy donors and cancer patients. Trimming shortened V by 1 base and J by 0 bases, and 10 bases separated the two germline ends. This CDR3 comprises 15 residues. The germline gives CDR1 SGHNT, CDR2 YYREEE (reference sequence). Assay used: immunoSEQ multiplex PCR; TCRdb lists only in-frame clones, some missing. The repertoire holds 120,000 to 150,000 clones, with about 91% as singletons. Sequencing was carried out using blood. This chain connects TRBV5-4 to TRBJ1-2; no clear D gene. The TCR originated in a man aged 25-45 years in good health. Here the CDR3 DNA reads TGTGCCAGCAGCTTGTTCGAGGGTACTAACTATGGCTACACCTTC. Encoded protein: CASSLFEGTNYGYTF.